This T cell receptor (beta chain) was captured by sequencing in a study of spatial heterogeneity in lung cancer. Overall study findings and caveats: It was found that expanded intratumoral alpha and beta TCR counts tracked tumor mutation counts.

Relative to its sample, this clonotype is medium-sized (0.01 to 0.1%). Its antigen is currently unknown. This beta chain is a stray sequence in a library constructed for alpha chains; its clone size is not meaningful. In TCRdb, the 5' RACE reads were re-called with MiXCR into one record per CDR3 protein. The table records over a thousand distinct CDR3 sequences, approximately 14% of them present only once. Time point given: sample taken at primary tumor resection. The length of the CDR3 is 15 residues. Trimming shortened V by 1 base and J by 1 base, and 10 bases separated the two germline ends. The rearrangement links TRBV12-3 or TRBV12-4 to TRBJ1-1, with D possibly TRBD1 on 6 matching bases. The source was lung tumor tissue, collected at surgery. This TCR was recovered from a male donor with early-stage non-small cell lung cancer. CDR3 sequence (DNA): TGTGCCAGCAGTTTAGGATCAGGGGCGAACACTGAAGCTTTCTTT. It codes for CASSLGSGANTEAFF.